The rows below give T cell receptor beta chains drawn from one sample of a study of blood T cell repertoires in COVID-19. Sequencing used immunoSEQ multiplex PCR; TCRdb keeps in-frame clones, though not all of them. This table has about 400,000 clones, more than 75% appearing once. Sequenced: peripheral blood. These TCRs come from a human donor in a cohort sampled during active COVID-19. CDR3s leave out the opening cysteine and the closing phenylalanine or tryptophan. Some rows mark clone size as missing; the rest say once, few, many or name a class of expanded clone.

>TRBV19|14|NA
ASSIGFGIPGQPQH
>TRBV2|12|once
ASSPGQEHNEQF
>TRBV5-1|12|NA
ASSSGGEREKLF
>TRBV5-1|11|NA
ASSTGLVDEQY
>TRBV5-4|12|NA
ASSLGQEENTIY
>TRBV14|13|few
ASSQDRVSQETQY
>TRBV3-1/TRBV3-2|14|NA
ASSPGLAGGPYEQY
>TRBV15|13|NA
ATSRSFQAHNEQF
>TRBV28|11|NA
ASSLMGGNEQF
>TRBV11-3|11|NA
ASSLGLQETQY
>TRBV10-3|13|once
AISRGGGDTGELF
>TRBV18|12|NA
ASSPLKEGPQAF
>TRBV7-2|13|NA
ASSLAGEGYDEQY
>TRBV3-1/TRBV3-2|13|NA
ASRTSGGPYNEQF
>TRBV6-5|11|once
ASSPTGGVGYT
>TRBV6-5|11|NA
ASSWGPKGTQY
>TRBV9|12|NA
ASSLDTGNSPLH
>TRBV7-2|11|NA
ASSSGGPQEQY
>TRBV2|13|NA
ASSEPGREGYEQY
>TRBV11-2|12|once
ASSLGPQVSEAF
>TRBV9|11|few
ASSARGNSPLH
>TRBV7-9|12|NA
ASSLGVGEETQY
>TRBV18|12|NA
ASSPNTEENIQY
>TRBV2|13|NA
ASKPLASRSYEQY
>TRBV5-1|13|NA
ASSITGGRTDTQY
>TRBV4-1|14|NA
ASSHTVAGRTDTQY
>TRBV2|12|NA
ASSQQGDTDTQY
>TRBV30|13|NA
AWSTGLAVSYEQY
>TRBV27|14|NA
ASSLLGQGVFRGYT
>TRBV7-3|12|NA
ASSLAGGTYEQY
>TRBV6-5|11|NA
ASRTGGTGELF
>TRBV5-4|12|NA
ASSSGGWGGEQF
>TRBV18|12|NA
ASSPPTGLNGYT
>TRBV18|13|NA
ASSPSGLASYEQY
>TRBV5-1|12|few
ASSTGQGNTEAF
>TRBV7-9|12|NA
ASSPNEELETQY
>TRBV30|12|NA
AWSVGGANSPLH
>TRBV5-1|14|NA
ASSLAIQMSTDTQY
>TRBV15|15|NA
ATSRPELGSLYGTQY
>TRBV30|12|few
AWGKDRNTDTQY
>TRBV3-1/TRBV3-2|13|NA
ASSQGRGWDTEAF
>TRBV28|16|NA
ASSFQGTGGSVVEPQH
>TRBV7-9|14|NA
ASSGRRDRVEDTQY
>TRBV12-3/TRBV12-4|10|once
ASATDRFEQY
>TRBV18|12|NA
ASSPRLFGETQY
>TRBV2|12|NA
ASSTNGQGMTAF
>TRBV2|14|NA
ASTPDRPSSNSPLH
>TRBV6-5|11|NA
ASLGQVDYTIY
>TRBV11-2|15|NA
ASSLGYLTSGTDTQY
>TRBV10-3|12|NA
AISERGDNYGYT
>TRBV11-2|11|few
ASSSWRNQPQH